The source of this T cell receptor beta chain is a study of cytomegalovirus exposure and HLA in healthy donors. Study information: An early release of data contained tens of millions of unique TCRs, which came from HLA-typed donors. The study's findings and limits: Looking again later, the authors saw that most CMV-associated TCR beta chains seemed HLA-restricted.

Among the donors, all were healthy bone marrow donors. On this clone itself: What it binds is unknown.

Germline V lookup: CDR1 MDHEN, CDR2 SYDVKM. The CDR3 length is 15 residues. The PCR made use of 60 Vbeta and 13 Jbeta primers. Per the original methods: As a later analysis found, there were 70 million to 90 million unique TCR beta chains, of which roughly 11 million were shared. Data came from immunoSEQ multiplex PCR; TCRdb stores just in-frame clones and leaves some out. The DNA was the basis for D and trimming; V, J and clone size are from that table. The sample has about 140,000 clones, 70% to 80% seen once; the top ten hold 1.5% to 2%. The source of this sequence is a female donor in good health and CMV-seronegative. The sequenced material came from PBMCs. V and J are TRBV28 and TRBJ2-5; tentatively, D is TRBD1 (5 bases). TRBJ2-7 explains the end of the DNA better; the J call may be wrong. CDR3 loop: CASKKWGHPSYEQYF. For the CDR3, the DNA is TGTGCCAGCAAGAAATGGGGCCACCCCTCCTACGAGCAGTACTTC.